A single T cell receptor (beta chain) is shown here with its context. The antigen remains undetermined. The record originates from a study of cytomegalovirus exposure and HLA in healthy donors. Primers: 60 Vbeta forward and 13 Jbeta reverse. This table comes from immunoSEQ multiplex PCR, and its TCRdb copy is limited to in-frame clones, with some not included. The profile covers about 150,000 clones, with approximately 80% appearing a single time and 1.5% to 2% taken by the ten largest. V dropped 6 bases and J dropped 4; count of bases not matched to a gene: 7. Germline CDR1 and CDR2: LNHDA and SQIVND (reference sequence). This CDR3 has 15 residues. Study-wide findings and caveats: A later analysis found TCR association rates differed by HLA locus, highest for DRB1 and lowest for HLA-C. Among TCR beta chains, those listed as cytomegalovirus-associated numbered about 160.

This TCR came from a man younger than 35 in good health and CMV-seronegative. The chain has TRBV19 and TRBJ1-2, with TRBD1 identical over 11 bases. Sequenced input: PBMCs. The CDR3 loop is CASRAGTGGGYGYTF. The CDR3 nucleotides are TGTGCCAGTAGAGCCGGGACAGGGGGAGGCTATGGCTACACCTTC.